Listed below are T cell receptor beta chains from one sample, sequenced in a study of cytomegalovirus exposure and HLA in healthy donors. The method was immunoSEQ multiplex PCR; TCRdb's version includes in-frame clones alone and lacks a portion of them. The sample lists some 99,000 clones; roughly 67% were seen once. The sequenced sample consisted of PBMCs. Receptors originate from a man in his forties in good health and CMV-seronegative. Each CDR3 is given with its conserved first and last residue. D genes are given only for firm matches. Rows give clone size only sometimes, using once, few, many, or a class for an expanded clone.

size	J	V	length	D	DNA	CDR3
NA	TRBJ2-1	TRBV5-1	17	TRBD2	TGCGCCAGCAGCTCCTTTCTACTAGCGGGGGGGCGGAGTGAGCAGTTCTTC	CASSSFLLAGGRSEQFF
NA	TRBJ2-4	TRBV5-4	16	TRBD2	TGTGCCAGCAGCCCCTTCGGGGGGGGAACCAAAAACATTCAGTACTTC	CASSPFGGGTKNIQYF
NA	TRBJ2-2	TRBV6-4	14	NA	TGTGCCAGCAGACGGGACACCTCGACCGGGGAGCTGTTTTTT	CASRRDTSTGELFF
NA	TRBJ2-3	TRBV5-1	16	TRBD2	TGCGCCAGCAGCTTGGCCGACGGGGGGAGCACAGATACGCAGTATTTT	CASSLADGGSTDTQYF
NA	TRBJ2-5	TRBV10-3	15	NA	TGTGCCATCAGTGCCCCTGGCAGGGGGGTAGAGACCCAGTACTTC	CAISAPGRGVETQYF
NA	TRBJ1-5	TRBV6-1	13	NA	TGTGCCAGCAGTGGACAGCAAAATCAGCCCCAGCATTTT	CASSGQQNQPQHF
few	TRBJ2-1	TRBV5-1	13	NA	TGCGCCAGCAGCTTGGAAAGGGGAAGCGAGCAGTTCTTC	CASSLERGSEQFF
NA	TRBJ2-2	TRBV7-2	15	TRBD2	TGTGCCAGCAGCCGAGCGGGGGCCAACACCGGGGAGCTGTTTTTT	CASSRAGANTGELFF
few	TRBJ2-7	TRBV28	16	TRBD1	TGTGCCAGCAGTTTGGGACCCCGAACAGGGGGTTTCGAGCAGTACTTC	CASSLGPRTGGFEQYF
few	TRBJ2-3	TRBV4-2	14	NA	TGTGCCAGCAGCCAAGTGAGTAGCACAGATACGCAGTATTTT	CASSQVSSTDTQYF
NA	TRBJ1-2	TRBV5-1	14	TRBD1	TGCGCCAGCAGCTTCGGGACAGGGGGCTATGGCTACACCTTC	CASSFGTGGYGYTF
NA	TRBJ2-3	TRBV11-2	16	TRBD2	TGTGCCAGCAGCTTATACGGGGGGGAGCGCACAGATACGCAGTATTTT	CASSLYGGERTDTQYF
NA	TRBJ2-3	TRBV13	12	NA	TGTGCCAGCAGCTTACAGTCAGATACGCAGTATTTT	CASSLQSDTQYF
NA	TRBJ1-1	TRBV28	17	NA	TGTGCCAGCAGTTTAGCCCGCGGGGGACAAACGAACACTGAAGCTTTCTTT	CASSLARGGQTNTEAFF
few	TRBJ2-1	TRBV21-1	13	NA	TGTGCCAGCAGCGACAGGGTTGGTACTGAGCAGTTCTTC	CASSDRVGTEQFF
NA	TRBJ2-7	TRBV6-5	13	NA	TGTGCCAGCAGTTCAGACACCACCTACGAGCAGTACTTC	CASSSDTTYEQYF
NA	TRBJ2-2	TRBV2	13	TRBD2	TGTGCCAGCCAGGTCCAGCGGGGCCCTGAGCTGTTTTTT	CASQVQRGPELFF
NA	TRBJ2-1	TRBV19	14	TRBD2	TGTGCCAGTAGTCGACTAGCGGGGCCCGATGAGCAGTTCTTC	CASSRLAGPDEQFF
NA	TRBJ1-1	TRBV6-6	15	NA	TGTGCCAGCAGCGAAAGGCGACGGACTAACACCGAAGCTTTCTTT	CASSERRRTNTEAFF
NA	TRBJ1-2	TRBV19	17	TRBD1	TGTGCCAGTAGTATAGTCACAACAGGGGGCACAGACTATGGCTACACCTTC	CASSIVTTGGTDYGYTF
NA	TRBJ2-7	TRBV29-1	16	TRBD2	TGCACCGCGTCCGGCGGGGGGGCTGAGGGCTCCTACGAGCAGTACTTC	CTASGGGAEGSYEQYF
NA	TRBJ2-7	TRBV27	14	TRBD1	TGTGCCAGCAGTTTAGACAGGGGGATCTACGAGCAGTACTTC	CASSLDRGIYEQYF
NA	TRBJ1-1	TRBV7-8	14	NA	TGTGCCAGCAGCTCCCAGCCGGGGAACACTGAAGCTTTCTTT	CASSSQPGNTEAFF
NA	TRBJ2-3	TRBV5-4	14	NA	TGTGCCAGCAGCCCCTCGCAGGCCACAGATACGCAGTATTTT	CASSPSQATDTQYF
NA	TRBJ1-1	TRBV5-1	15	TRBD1	TGCGCCAGCAGCTTTTCCGGGACAGGGCACACTGAAGCTTTCTTT	CASSFSGTGHTEAFF
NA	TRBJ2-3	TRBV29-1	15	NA	TGCAGCGTTGATCAGGGAAGTTTTACAAGAAAGACGCAGTATTTT	CSVDQGSFTRKTQYF
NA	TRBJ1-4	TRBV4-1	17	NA	TGCGCCAGCAGCCAAGAAGTTTTAGGGACAACGGGTGAAAAACTGTTTTTT	CASSQEVLGTTGEKLFF
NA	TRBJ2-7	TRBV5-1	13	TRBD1	TGCGCCAGCAGCCAAGGACAGGGGATCGAGCAGTACTTC	CASSQGQGIEQYF
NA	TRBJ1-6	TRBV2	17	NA	TGTGCCAGCATATCTTTGGAGGAACGGACCTATAATTCACCCCTCCACTTT	CASISLEERTYNSPLHF
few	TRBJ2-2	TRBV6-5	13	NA	TGTGCCAGCAGCTCGGAGCTCACCGGGGAGCTGTTTTTT	CASSSELTGELFF
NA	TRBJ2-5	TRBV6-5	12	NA	TGTGCCAGCAGTACACCAGGGGAGACCCAGTACTTC	CASSTPGETQYF
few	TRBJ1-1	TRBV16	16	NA	TGTGCCAGCAGCCAATCACAGGGTATGGGTCGTACTGAAGCTTTCTTT	CASSQSQGMGRTEAFF
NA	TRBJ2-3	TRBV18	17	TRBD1	TGTGCCAGCTCACTACGGGGACAGGGGGTTGAACAAGATACGCAGTATTTT	CASSLRGQGVEQDTQYF
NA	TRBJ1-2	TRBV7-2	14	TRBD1	TGTGCCAGCAGTCAGGGGGGCCAGGGGTCTGGCTACACCTTC	CASSQGGQGSGYTF
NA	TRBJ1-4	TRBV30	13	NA	TGTGCCTGGAGTCCCCGAACACCTGAAAAACTGTTTTTT	CAWSPRTPEKLFF
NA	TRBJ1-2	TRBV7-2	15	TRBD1	TGTGCCAGCAGCTTTAGTTGGACAGGGGACTATGGCTACACCTTC	CASSFSWTGDYGYTF
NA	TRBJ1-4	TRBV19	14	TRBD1	TGTGCCAGTAGCCCCACAGGGGTCGGGGAAAAACTGTTTTTT	CASSPTGVGEKLFF
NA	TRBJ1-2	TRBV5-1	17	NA	TGCGCCAGCAGCTTGGGGAATTTAACAGGGCCCTACTATGGCTACACCTTC	CASSLGNLTGPYYGYTF
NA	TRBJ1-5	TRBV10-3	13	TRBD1	TGTGCCACGGCGGGACAGTCGGATCAGCCCCAGCATTTT	CATAGQSDQPQHF
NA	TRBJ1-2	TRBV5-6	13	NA	TGTGCCAGCAGCATACCTGGCAGGTATGGCTACACCTTC	CASSIPGRYGYTF
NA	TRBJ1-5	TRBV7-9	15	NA	TGTGCCAGCAGTTTAGGGGGAGGTAGCAATCAGCCCCAGCATTTT	CASSLGGGSNQPQHF
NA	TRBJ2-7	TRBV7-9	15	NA	TGTTCCAGCAGCTTAGCTGGGGCTCGAACCTACGAGCAGTACTTC	CSSSLAGARTYEQYF
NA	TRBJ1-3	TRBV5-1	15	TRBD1	TGCGCCAGCAGCTTCGGACAGGCGGAGGGAAACACCATATATTTT	CASSFGQAEGNTIYF
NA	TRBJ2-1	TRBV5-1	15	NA	TGCGCCAGCAGCTTGGCCGCGGGGGCCACTAATGAGCAGTTCTTC	CASSLAAGATNEQFF
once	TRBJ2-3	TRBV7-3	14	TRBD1	TGTGCCAGCAGCCTGACAGGGGGCAAAGATACGCAGTATTTT	CASSLTGGKDTQYF
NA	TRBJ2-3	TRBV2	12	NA	TGTGCCAGCAGTGAAGCCCTTGATACGCAGTATTTT	CASSEALDTQYF
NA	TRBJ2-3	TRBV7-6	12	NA	TGTGCCAGCAGCCTCCCGTTAGATACGCAGTATTTT	CASSLPLDTQYF
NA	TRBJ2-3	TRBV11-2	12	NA	TGTGCCAGCAGCCCAGGATCAGATACGCAGTATTTT	CASSPGSDTQYF
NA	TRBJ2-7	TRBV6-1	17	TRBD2	TGTGCCAGCAGTGGGACAGGGAGGCAGCGGGGGGGCTACGAGCAGTACTTC	CASSGTGRQRGGYEQYF
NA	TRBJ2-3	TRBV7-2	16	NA	TGTGCCAGCAGCTTAGCCCCACGGGGGGCATCAGATACGCAGTATTTT	CASSLAPRGASDTQYF